A single sample gave rise to the 11 T cell receptor beta chains below, sequenced in a study of T cell responses to AZD1222 COVID-19 vaccine. Data came from immunoSEQ multiplex PCR; TCRdb stores just in-frame clones and leaves some out. The data hold some 130,000 clones, with over 75% observed a single time. The source material was peripheral blood, sampled on day 0 of AZD1222 vaccination. All receptors come from an adult in good health.

This rearrangement joins TRBV29-1 to TRBJ1-2; D uncertain. CDR3 length: 14 amino acids. Trimming took off 3 bases at V and 7 bases at J, with 18 bases between the two ends. Looked up from germline, CDR1 is SQVTM and CDR2 is ANQGSEA. CDR3 residues: CSVDPLFGGRGYTF. The CDR3 DNA sequence: TGCAGCGTTGACCCTCTTTTTGGCGGGCGTGGCTACACCTTC.

The chain employs TRBV7-6 and TRBJ2-5; 10 nucleotides agree with TRBD2. The CDR3 is 18 residues long. J gave up 5 bases and V 1 base, and 13 bases lay outside the gene matches. Germline CDR1 reads SGHVS; CDR2 reads FNYEAQ. CDR3 loop: CASSLVPPAGGLRETQYF. Here the CDR3 DNA reads TGTGCCAGCAGCTTAGTTCCCCCAGCGGGGGGGCTCAGGGAGACCCAGTACTTC. Drawing the rest from reference TRBV7-6 and TRBJ2-5, the complete variable domain is GAGVSQSPRYKVTKRGQDVALRCDPISGHVSLYWYRQALGQGPEFLTYFNYEAQQDKSGLPNDRFSAERPEGSISTLTIQRTEQRDSAMYRCASSLVPPAGGLRETQYFGPGTRLLVL.

The chain recombines TRBV28 with TRBJ2-5; 7 bases line up with TRBD1. Germline CDR1 MDHEN, CDR2 SYDVKM. With 2 bases clipped from V and 5 bases from J, the junction kept 8 bases outside the gene matches. The CDR3 length is 15 residues. CDR3 DNA: TGTGCCAGCAGTTTAGTAGGCCAGGGGGATGAGACCCAGTACTTC. It specifies CASSLVGQGDETQYF.

The chain recombines TRBV7-8 with TRBJ1-5, with TRBD1 matching over 7 bases. Looked up from germline, CDR1 is SGHVS and CDR2 is FQNEAQ. The CDR3 spans 13 residues. Germline trimming cut 5 bases from V and 4 bases from J; bases unmatched to any gene: 2. Written as DNA, the CDR3 is TGTGCCAGCAGCAGGGACAGAAATCAGCCCCAGCATTTT. Translating it yields CASSRDRNQPQHF.

This chain connects TRBV10-2 to TRBJ2-2; no definite D call. V shed 3 bases and J shed 7 bases, with 6 bases lying between them. This CDR3 is 12 amino acids long. Germline V gives CDR1 WSHSY, CDR2 SAAADI. The CDR3 loop reads CASSDLGGELFF. CDR3 coding DNA: TGCGCCAGCAGTGATTTAGGCGGGGAGCTGTTTTTT.

The rearrangement uses TRBV4-1 and TRBJ2-1; D possibly uses TRBD1 or TRBD2 (6 bases each). The germline V and J ends were trimmed by 1 base and 0 bases, with 10 bases remaining between them. There are 16 residues in the CDR3. Germline V gene sequence: CDR1 MGHRA, CDR2 YSYEKL. Here the CDR3 DNA reads TGCGCCAGCAGCCAAGTGGGGGGCCGCTCCTACAATGAGCAGTTCTTC. This sequence encodes CASSQVGGRSYNEQFF.

V and J are TRBV7-8 and TRBJ1-1; D unclear. V was trimmed by 3 bases and J by 4 bases, leaving 9 bases between them. The CDR3 loop spans 13 amino acids. The germline gives CDR1 SGHVS, CDR2 FQNEAQ. The CDR3 region has the DNA TGTGCCAGCAGCTTTGCCAGTCGCACTGAAGCTTTCTTT. This translates into CASSFASRTEAFF.

The CDR3 region has the DNA TGTGCCATCAGGTGGGGGGGCCAGACAGATACGCAGTATTTT. Translating it yields CAIRWGGQTDTQYF. This sequence joins TRBV10-3 and TRBJ2-3; tentatively, D is TRBD2 (7 bases). Trimming cost V 6 bases and J 3 bases, with 13 bases left between them. Germline V CDR1 and CDR2: ENHRY, SYGVKD. The CDR3 has 14 residues.

This chain uses TRBV7-2 with TRBJ1-6; D ambiguous. The V end was cut by 5 bases, the J end by 13 bases, with 9 bases between. Per germline, CDR1 SGHTA and CDR2 FQGNSA. The CDR3 length is 11 residues. CDR3 DNA: TGTGCCAGCAGCCCGGGGTGGCCCCTCCACTTT. This gives the protein CASSPGWPLHF.

This clone was detected only once. The chain uses TRBV7-6 and TRBJ2-7; D possibly uses TRBD1 or TRBD2 (7 bases each). Germline V gene data show CDR1 as SGHVS and CDR2 as FNYEAQ. Between the trimmed V and J ends, which lost 5 bases and 2 bases, there was a span of 19 bases. This CDR3 region has 16 residues. The CDR3 region is CASSPQGGLAAYEQYF. The CDR3 DNA reads as TGTGCCAGCAGCCCGCAGGGGGGGCTAGCGGCCTACGAGCAGTACTTC.

This sequence joins TRBV2 and TRBJ1-5; possible D gene TRBD1, 5 bases. Germline V lookup: CDR1 SNHLY, CDR2 FYNNEI. The CDR3 totals 14 residues. The V end lost 7 bases, the J end lost 8 bases, and 18 bases lay between the germline ends. CDR3 sequence: CASTLGQGREPQHF. The CDR3, as DNA: TGTGCCAGCACCCTCGGGCAGGGACGGGAGCCCCAGCATTTT. Variable domain in full (rest from reference TRBV2 and TRBJ1-5): EPEVTQTPSHQVTQMGQEVILRCVPISNHLYFYWYRQILGQKVEFLVSFYNNEISEKSEIFDDQFSVERPDGSNFTLKIRSTKLEDSAMYFCASTLGQGREPQHFGDGTRLSIL.